This T cell receptor beta chain was profiled in a study of T-cell reconstitution after alpha-beta-depleted transplantation in children (dated by TCRdb to the mid-2010s). For context, the study as a whole: Using TCR repertoire profiling, the study followed T-cell immune reconstitution in a quantitative way in children after TCRalphabeta/CD19-depleted allogeneic hematopoietic cell transplantation.

Preparation of the library involved PCR. Instrument used: Illumina HiSeq 2500. To normalize quantification of the TCRbeta repertoire, the TCR libraries were built with molecular barcoding that relied on unique molecular identifiers. The public reads were reprocessed in TCRdb via fastp at Q25 and MiXCR, keeping in-frame beta chains. CDR3 protein sequences are deduplicated, and each keeps its most common genes and DNA. This sample is represented by about 980,000 distinct CDR3 sequences; about 26% of them were singletons. The ten largest clones capture roughly 30% of the sample. The CDR3, cysteine through phenylalanine, is 18 amino acids long. The entry retains the CDR3 DNA only, 54 bases that are in frame from base 1. The germline V gene (reference sequence) specifies DFQATT as CDR1 and SNEGSKA as CDR2. Unmatched junction bases come to 16, with V trimmed by 1 base and J by 6 bases. What the authors observed across the whole study: The high TCRbeta diversity at day 60 in some patients was ascribed to recipient T cells and intrathymic progenitors that had survived conditioning. Apparently early alphabetaT-cell count recovery about two months after transplant reportedly relied on only several hundred rapidly expanded clones derived from non-depleted graft cells. Hyperexpanded clone frequencies declined over subsequent months; after one year, T-cell counts and TCRbeta diversity were mostly attributed to newly produced T cells.

This clonotype showed up just a few times. Its antigen has not been determined. Base quality data are lacking; no much larger clone is found one base away. The sample's treatment or condition, from its label and the paper: allogeneic hematopoietic cell transplantation with graft depleted of TCRalphabeta T cells and CD19 B cells. The transplant recipients were children given TCRalphabeta/CD19-depleted allogeneic hematopoietic cell grafts. The receptor's source is a boy in the first two years of life who had a stem cell transplant for SCID, so the T cells may come from the graft donor. This material consisted of PBMCs, mostly from graft donor cells, taken 360 days after TCRalphabeta/CD19-depleted stem cell transplant. The chain is assembled from TRBV20-1 and TRBJ2-1; TRBD2 aligns with 9 central bases. The DNA is as follows: TGCAGTGCTAGAGTGCTTTTTACGGAGCGGGGGGTGACCAATGAGCAGTTCTTC. This is translated as CSARVLFTERGVTNEQFF.